The TCR beta chain described here comes from a study of T cell repertoires in cytomegalovirus infection. At the level of the study: Based on public TCR beta signatures, there were indications of CMV infection and of a matching HLA type.

CDR3 length: 12 residues. V dropped 5 bases and J dropped 7 bases, with 9 bases sitting between them. Germline CDR1 is SGHTA and CDR2 is FQGTGA. As regards this clonotype: The antigen is undetermined.

TCRdb analysed the reads with MiXCR anew, one entry per CDR3 protein. The sample lists about 68,000 distinct CDR3 sequences, about 23% occurring once. Overall study findings and caveats: HLA-C-restricted CMV clonotypes gave the most frequent clonotype in two of eight donors.

This receptor was identified in a human donor in good health (CMV status not recorded). Some clones in this sample may be carry-over from other donors' samples. Input material: PBMCs, sequenced either directly or after in vitro stimulation (not recorded which). The chain recombines TRBV7-3 with TRBJ2-1, with D unresolved. For the CDR3, the DNA is TGTGCCAGCAGCACAAGCTGGAATGAGCAGTTCTTC. Its translation: CASSTSWNEQFF.